This TCR beta chain came from a study of T-cell reconstitution after alpha-beta-depleted transplantation in children. To note about this clonotype: Antigen specificity is unknown.

The CDR3 spans 14 residues. Trimming removed 5 bases from V and 2 bases from J; junction bases left unmatched: 5. The germline V gene has CDR1 SGHRS and CDR2 YFSETQ. General study findings and limits: Surviving recipient T cells and intrathymic progenitors accounted for some patients' high TCRbeta diversity at day 60. The origin of alpha-beta T cells about two months after transplant was reportedly several hundred expanded graft clones. At the one-year point after transplant, T-cell counts and TCRbeta diversity were found to come mostly from T cells that had been newly produced.

TCRbeta library preparation incorporated unique molecular identifiers. Using its own MiXCR run on the PCR reads, TCRdb lists one record per CDR3 protein. The sample contains approximately 500,000 distinct CDR3 sequences, over 25% of which appear only once. This TCR derives from a boy under three years old with Wiskott-Aldrich syndrome, due to receive a stem cell transplant. The material was PBMCs, obtained before TCRalphabeta/CD19-depleted stem cell transplant. The J gene is TRBJ2-5, the V gene TRBV5-1, with 8 bases lining up with TRBD2. The CDR3 loop reads CASRPVAGQETQYF. The CDR3 region has the DNA TGCGCCAGCAGACCGGTAGCGGGGCAAGAGACCCAGTACTTC. Filled out from reference TRBV5-1 and TRBJ2-5, the complete variable domain reads KAGVTQTPRYLIKTRGQQVTLSCSPISGHRSVSWYQQTPGQGLQFLFEYFSETQRNKGNFPGRFSGRQFSNSRSEMNVSTLELGDSALYLCASRPVAGQETQYFGPGTRLLVL.